This T cell receptor beta chain was captured by sequencing in a study of CD8+CD57+ T cells in acquired aplastic anemia. Study-wide background: DNA per sorted CD4+ or CD8+ sample ranged roughly 0.17 to 27.4 ug, averaging 3.2 ug. Healthy donors yielded about 9.9 million CD4+ cell reads on average.

Regarding the study as a whole: Between patients and controls, CD8+ Simpson's diversity did not vary significantly. Some 27 CD8+ CDR3 sequences were shared between patients and controls.

This clonotype came up a few times. Its antigen remains unknown. Genomic DNA provided the template from which TCR beta VDJ and CDR3 profiles were obtained. TCRdb processed the reads anew with MiXCR; each CDR3 protein has one entry. The sample holds hundreds of thousands of distinct CDR3 sequences, about two thirds seen once. The TCR sequence derives from a human donor in good health, serving as a control. Sequencing was carried out using sorted CD4+, CD8+, or CD8+CD57+ T cells (not recorded which) from PBMCs.

CDR3: CASSRGTGANVLTF. The CDR3 DNA is TGTGCCAGCAGCAGGGGGACAGGGGCCAACGTCCTGACTTTC. The J gene is TRBJ2-6, the V gene TRBV7-3; D is possibly TRBD1 (6 bases). Germline V gene lookup returns CDR1 SGHTA and CDR2 FQGTGA. Trimming cost V 5 bases and J 4 bases, with 9 bases left between them. The CDR3 covers 14 residues.